This is a list of T cell receptor beta chains from one sample in a study of blood T cell repertoires in COVID-19. Profiling relied on immunoSEQ multiplex PCR, and the TCRdb table lists in-frame clones only, not all of them. Of nearly 350,000 clones listed, roughly 89% are singletons. Sample: peripheral blood. The receptors were gathered from a woman aged 18-35 years who had recovered from COVID-19. CDR3s include the opening cysteine and the closing phenylalanine or tryptophan.

>TRBJ1-2|TRBV7-2
CASSFRQGVLYGYTF
>TRBJ2-2|TRBV6-2/TRBV6-3
CASSYDRWGELFF
>TRBJ1-2|TRBV29-1
CSVDPQAFYGYTF
>TRBJ2-1|TRBV19
CARGYNPGTGHYNEQFF
>TRBJ2-1|TRBV14
CASSQDFGEQFF
>TRBJ2-1|TRBV11-2
CASSYGWTGQNEQFF
>TRBJ1-1|TRBV3-1/TRBV3-2
CASSQARTGEAFF
>TRBJ2-5|TRBV18
CASSPGQGTQETQYF
>TRBJ1-1|TRBV7-9
CASNNRGENTEAFF
>TRBJ2-1|TRBV6-2/TRBV6-3
CASSYVGGQFF
>TRBJ2-1|TRBV2
CASDLQAYNEQFF